These T cell receptor beta chains were read from a single sample in a study of T cell repertoires in cytomegalovirus infection. TCRdb passed the reads through MiXCR, listing each CDR3 protein once. Of a few hundred thousand distinct CDR3 sequences in the sample, roughly 46% were seen once. These receptors' antigens are unknown. The sample here was cultured PBMCs, taken from culture after CMV antigen stimulation. These TCRs come from a human donor in good health (CMV status not recorded). Some clones in this sample may be carry-over from other donors' samples. Both conserved end residues are part of each CDR3. A D gene is named only where the DNA matches it firmly. Expanded clones get a size class; other rows say once, few or many, or leave the size out.

J | V | size | D | CDR3 | DNA
TRBJ2-1 | TRBV28 | NA | NA | CASSLNPGQGEQFF | TGTGCCAGCAGTCTTAACCCGGGACAAGGGGAGCAGTTCTTC
TRBJ1-2 | TRBV11-1 | few | NA | CASSPGAGYGYTF | TGTGCCAGCAGCCCCGGGGCCGGCTATGGCTACACCTTC
TRBJ2-5 | TRBV10-3 | NA | TRBD2 | CAISEPSGSQETQYF | TGTGCCATCAGTGAACCTAGCGGGAGCCAAGAGACCCAGTACTTC
TRBJ2-1 | TRBV11-2 | few | TRBD2 | CASSLLVGGGPNEQFF | TGTGCCAGCAGCTTATTGGTCGGGGGGGGTCCGAATGAGCAGTTCTTC
TRBJ2-7 | TRBV7-6 | NA | TRBD1 | CASSGQGVSYEQYF | TGTGCCAGCAGCGGGCAGGGGGTATCCTACGAGCAGTACTTC
TRBJ1-2 | TRBV5-1 | once | NA | CASSVDPRDYGYTF | TGCGCTAGCAGCGTGGACCCACGAGACTATGGCTACACCTTC
TRBJ1-4 | TRBV28 | few | TRBD1 | CASSPQTTGGNEKLFF | TGTGCCAGCAGTCCCCAAACGACAGGGGGTAATGAAAAACTGTTTTTT
TRBJ2-1 | TRBV6-5 | few | TRBD2 | CASSSLKQRGGYNEQFF | TGTGCCAGCAGTTCCCTAAAACAGCGGGGGGGTTACAATGAGCAGTTCTTC
TRBJ2-4 | TRBV19 | few | TRBD1 | CASSLQGGENIQYF | TGTGCCAGTAGCTTACAGGGGGGAGAAAACATTCAGTACTTC
TRBJ2-7 | TRBV7-2 | NA | NA | CASSWRWVADLRTYEQYF | TGTGCCAGCAGCTGGAGGTGGGTAGCGGACCTCCGGACCTACGAGCAGTACTTC
TRBJ2-2 | TRBV29-1 | NA | NA | CSVPPEGGPGELFF | TGCAGCGTTCCACCGGAGGGGGGGCCCGGGGAGCTGTTTTTT
TRBJ1-1 | TRBV4-1 | NA | NA | CASSRVGNTEAFF | TGCGCCAGCAGCCGGGTAGGGAACACTGAAGCTTTCTTT
TRBJ2-7 | TRBV7-8 | NA | NA | CASSNVMVPGQTYEQYF | TGTGCCAGCAGCAATGTTATGGTACCGGGCCAAACCTACGAGCAGTACTTC
TRBJ2-3 | TRBV9 | NA | TRBD2 | CASSDRTSGGTDTQYF | TGTGCCAGCAGCGACCGGACTAGCGGGGGCACAGATACGCAGTATTTT
TRBJ1-1 | TRBV7-2 | NA | TRBD1 | CASSGTGARTEAFF | TGTGCCAGCAGCGGTACAGGGGCGCGCACTGAAGCTTTCTTT
TRBJ2-2 | TRBV29-1 | NA | NA | CSVGGASGELFF | TGCAGCGTTGGGGGGGCGTCCGGGGAGCTGTTTTTT
TRBJ2-7 | TRBV5-1 | NA | TRBD1 | CASSHDRGSYEQYF | TGCGCCAGCAGCCACGACAGGGGGTCTTACGAGCAGTACTTC
TRBJ2-2 | TRBV4-1 | NA | NA | CASSQALRGGSDTGELFF | TGCGCCAGCAGCCAAGCCCTTAGGGGGGGGTCGGACACCGGGGAGCTGTTTTTT
TRBJ2-5 | TRBV29-1 | NA | TRBD1 | CSNRGPQETQYF | TGCAGCAACAGGGGACCCCAAGAGACCCAGTACTTC
TRBJ1-2 | TRBV18 | NA | TRBD1 | CASSPRPGTGVDGYTF | TGTGCCAGCTCACCTCGACCCGGGACAGGAGTCGATGGCTACACCTTC
TRBJ2-1 | TRBV12-3/TRBV12-4 | few | NA | CASSSGPYSNNEQFF | TGTGCCAGCAGTTCGGGCCCCTACAGCAACAATGAGCAGTTCTTC
TRBJ2-5 | TRBV20-1 | NA | TRBD1 | CSAPPGRGETQYF | TGCAGTGCTCCGCCCGGCAGGGGGGAGACCCAGTACTTC
TRBJ1-4 | TRBV12-3/TRBV12-4 | NA | TRBD1 | CASRPGTGSEKLFF | TGTGCCAGCAGACCCGGGACAGGGAGTGAAAAACTGTTTTTT
TRBJ2-6 | TRBV5-4 | few | TRBD2 | CASSGNSGSRWANVLTF | TGTGCCAGCAGCGGAAATAGCGGGAGCAGGTGGGCCAACGTCCTGACTTTC
TRBJ2-5 | TRBV7-2 | few | TRBD2 | CASSLNSGIGETQYF | TGTGCCAGCAGCTTAAACAGCGGGATAGGAGAGACCCAGTACTTC
TRBJ2-1 | TRBV7-2 | NA | NA | CASRPALANTEQFF | TGTGCCAGCAGGCCGGCACTAGCAAATACCGAGCAGTTCTTC
TRBJ2-1 | TRBV12-3/TRBV12-4 | NA | TRBD2 | CASRIHLADPYNEQFF | TGTGCCAGCAGAATCCATCTAGCGGATCCCTACAATGAGCAGTTCTTC
TRBJ1-1 | TRBV7-9 | NA | NA | CASSLVNPEAFF | TGTGCCAGCAGCTTAGTCAACCCCGAAGCTTTCTTT
TRBJ2-3 | TRBV10-3 | NA | NA | CAGRKEGPSDTQYF | TGTGCCGGCAGGAAGGAGGGGCCGTCAGATACGCAGTATTTT
TRBJ1-1 | TRBV7-2 | NA | TRBD1 | CASSLRQGLTEAFF | TGTGCCAGCAGCTTACGACAGGGACTCACTGAAGCTTTCTTT
TRBJ2-5 | TRBV2 | NA | TRBD2 | CASARGETQYF | TGTGCCAGCGCGCGGGGGGAGACCCAGTACTTC
TRBJ2-3 | TRBV15 | NA | NA | CATSRTPQRGAGVTDTQYF | TGTGCCACCAGCAGAACCCCTCAACGGGGGGCGGGAGTCACAGATACGCAGTATTTT
TRBJ2-4 | TRBV7-2 | few | NA | CASSQGVLGAHF | TGTGCCAGCAGCCAAGGCGTACTAGGAGCGCACTTC
TRBJ1-6 | TRBV12-3/TRBV12-4 | NA | TRBD1 | CASIRGTGDSPLHF | TGTGCCAGCATTCGAGGGACAGGGGATTCACCCCTCCACTTT
TRBJ1-2 | TRBV19 | NA | NA | CASQPDTYYGYTF | TGTGCCAGCCAGCCGGACACCTACTATGGCTACACCTTC
TRBJ2-7 | TRBV5-5 | NA | NA | CASSRGGGTVSYEQYF | TGTGCCAGCAGCCGGGGAGGTGGGACGGTCTCCTACGAGCAGTACTTC
TRBJ2-1 | TRBV7-2 | few | TRBD1 | CASSSGQGTYNEQFF | TGTGCCAGCAGTTCGGGACAGGGGACCTACAATGAGCAGTTCTTC
TRBJ2-3 | TRBV20-1 | NA | NA | CSATRVQGVADTQYF | TGCAGTGCCACTAGGGTACAGGGAGTAGCAGATACGCAGTATTTT
TRBJ1-1 | TRBV28 | NA | NA | CASSRDQGLNAFF | TGTGCCAGCAGTCGGGACCAGGGGTTGAATGCTTTCTTT
TRBJ1-2 | TRBV7-6 | NA | TRBD1 | CASSPGQLPYGYTF | TGTGCCAGCAGCCCGGGACAGCTACCCTATGGCTACACCTTC
TRBJ1-2 | TRBV7-9 | NA | NA | CASKAADGDYGYTF | TGTGCCAGCAAGGCCGCGGACGGGGACTATGGCTACACCTTC
TRBJ2-1 | TRBV19 | NA | TRBD2 | CASSKRDRYNEQFF | TGTGCCAGTAGTAAGCGGGATAGATACAATGAGCAGTTCTTC
TRBJ1-6 | TRBV6-1 | NA | NA | CASSEMNGVYNSPLHF | TGTGCCAGCAGTGAAATGAACGGGGTTTATAATTCACCCCTCCACTTT
TRBJ2-1 | TRBV5-4 | few | NA | CASSLPGPGPAKSSYNEQFF | TGTGCCAGCAGCTTGCCCGGACCCGGGCCTGCCAAGAGCTCCTACAATGAGCAGTTCTTC
TRBJ2-1 | TRBV4-3 | NA | NA | CASRGLLDNEQFF | TGCGCCAGCAGGGGCCTGTTGGACAATGAGCAGTTCTTC
TRBJ1-1 | TRBV11-2 | NA | TRBD1 | CASSLTGGRTTEAFF | TGTGCCAGCAGCCTGACAGGGGGTCGGACCACTGAAGCTTTCTTT
TRBJ1-5 | TRBV7-8 | few | NA | CASSSYQRGNQPQHF | TGTGCCAGCAGCTCTTATCAGCGGGGGAATCAGCCCCAGCATTTT
TRBJ1-2 | TRBV28 | NA | TRBD1 | CASSATGIYGYTF | TGTGCCAGCAGTGCGACAGGGATCTATGGCTACACCTTC
TRBJ2-5 | TRBV5-1 | NA | TRBD1 | CASGQGARMETQYF | TGCGCCAGCGGTCAGGGGGCGAGGATGGAGACCCAGTACTTC
TRBJ2-7 | TRBV4-1 | few | TRBD1 | CASSQRTGAYEQYF | TGCGCCAGCAGCCAAAGGACAGGGGCCTACGAGCAGTACTTC
TRBJ2-1 | TRBV10-3 | NA | NA | CAISGELYNEQFF | TGTGCCATCAGTGGCGAACTCTACAATGAGCAGTTCTTC
TRBJ2-3 | TRBV28 | NA | NA | CASSLGRGPSTDTQYF | TGTGCCAGCAGTTTAGGCAGGGGCCCTAGCACAGATACGCAGTATTTT
TRBJ1-6 | TRBV11-2 | NA | TRBD1 | CASSTTGDSYNSPLHF | TGTGCCAGCAGCACTACAGGGGACTCCTATAATTCACCCCTCCACTTT
TRBJ1-5 | TRBV7-8 | NA | NA | CASSLRFRENKPQHF | TGTGCCAGCAGCTTAAGATTCAGGGAAAATAAGCCCCAGCATTTT
TRBJ1-1 | TRBV7-2 | NA | NA | CASITGPWGTEAFF | TGTGCCTCAATCACTGGTCCTTGGGGCACTGAAGCTTTCTTT